Following are 23 T cell receptor beta chains from one sample sequenced in a study of Ad26.COV2.S vaccination and SARS-CoV-2 variants. Noted treatment: some 19 received Ad26.COV2.S at low or high dose, single or two shots; roughly five received placebo; per-sample allocation not given. Specimens were obtained on day 63 following the first vaccine or placebo injection. Sequenced by immunoSEQ multiplex PCR; TCRdb stores in-frame clones only, minus some. Of roughly 680,000 clones detected, more than 80% appear once; the ten largest clones hold approximately 1.5%. Material: peripheral blood, obtained in a trial of Ad26.COV2.S vaccine versus placebo. These receptors were obtained from a person between 18 and 60 years old who received the Ad26.COV2.S COVID-19 vaccine or a placebo.

The sample holds one count of this clone. The chain joins TRBV15 to TRBJ1-6, with D hard to call. Germline CDR1 reads LNHNV; CDR2 reads YYDKDF (reference sequence). Trimming shortened V by 6 bases and J by 9 bases, and 18 bases separated the two germline ends. This CDR3 is 15 amino acids long. The CDR3 coding sequence is TGTGCCACCAGGAGCCGTAATGGGTTGGGTTCACCCCTCCACTTT. Its protein product is CATRSRNGLGSPLHF. The full variable domain, rest sourced from reference TRBV15 and TRBJ1-6, is DAMVIQNPRYQVTQFGKPVTLSCSQTLNHNVMYWYQQKSSQAPKLLFHYYDKDFNNEADTPDNFQSRRPNTSFCFLDIRSPGLGDTAMYLCATRSRNGLGSPLHFGNGTRLTVT.

The chain combines TRBV30 with TRBJ1-5, with a weak D call TRBD1 (5 bases). The CDR3 contains 13 residues. With 5 bases removed from V and 3 bases from J, the gap between germline ends came to 11 bases. Germline loops: CDR1 GTSNPN, CDR2 SVGIG (reference sequence). The CDR3 DNA reads TGTGCCTGGGGGGGTCTTCTCAATCAGCCCCAGCATTTT. Amino acids: CAWGGLLNQPQHF. The complete variable domain, with remaining parts taken from reference TRBV30 and TRBJ1-5, reads SQTIHQWPATLVQPVGSPLSLECTVEGTSNPNLYWYRQAAGRGLQLLFYSVGIGQISSEVPQNLSASRPQDRQFILSSKKLLLSDSGFYLCAWGGLLNQPQHFGDGTRLSIL.

This clone was observed once. The CDR3 here is CASSGTGDTQYF. Written as DNA, the CDR3 is TGTGCCAGCAGCGGGACTGGGGATACGCAGTATTTT. The rearrangement uses TRBV5-4 and TRBJ2-3, with D possibly matching TRBD2 (6 bases). Germline loops: CDR1 SGHNT, CDR2 YYREEE (reference sequence). This CDR3 has 12 residues. Trimming took 4 bases from V and 6 from J, leaving 9 bases between them. Using reference TRBV5-4 and TRBJ2-3 for the parts outside the CDR3, the full variable domain is ETGVTQSPTHLIKTRGQQVTLRCSSQSGHNTVSWYQQALGQGPQFIFQYYREEENGRGNFPPRFSGLQFPNYSSELNVNALELDDSALYLCASSGTGDTQYFGPGTRLTVL.

The chain couples TRBV7-2 to TRBJ1-2; TRBD1 is a possible D gene (5 bases). Germline CDR1 is SGHTA and CDR2 is FQGNSA. This CDR3 region has 14 residues. Trimming left V 5 bases short and J 4 bases short, with 14 bases between. CDR3 coding DNA: TGTGCCAGCAGCCCGTCGCCCCAGGGCTATGGCTACACCTTC. It is translated as CASSPSPQGYGYTF. Together with reference TRBV7-2 and TRBJ1-2, the CDR3 gives the full variable domain: GAGVSQSPSNKVTEKGKDVELRCDPISGHTALYWYRQSLGQGLEFLIYFQGNSAPDKSGLPSDRFSAERTGGSVSTLTIQRTQQEDSAVYLCASSPSPQGYGYTFGSGTRLTVV.

The chain is built from TRBV4-3 and TRBJ2-7; 7 positions agree with TRBD1. This CDR3 spans 16 amino acids. Losses at the gene ends were 0 bases for V and 0 bases for J; bases not matched to a gene: 5. CDR1 and CDR2 from the germline V gene are LGHNA and YSLEER. The CDR3 loop reads CASSQEGGRASYEQYF. The CDR3 nucleotides are TGCGCCAGCAGCCAAGAAGGGGGCAGGGCCTCCTACGAGCAGTACTTC.

This chain uses TRBV5-1 with TRBJ1-1; D is perhaps TRBD1 (6 bases). The CDR3 covers 15 residues. Germline V gene sequence: CDR1 SGHRS, CDR2 YFSETQ. V lost 0 bases and J 1 base, leaving 10 bases between the germline ends. The CDR3 coding sequence is TGCGCCAGCAGCTTGGAGGGCAGGGGGAACACTGAAGCTTTCTTT. It yields the protein CASSLEGRGNTEAFF.

The rearrangement joins TRBV7-9 to TRBJ2-5, with TRBD2 as a possible D gene (6 bases). The ends were cut back, 5 bases at V and 4 bases at J, with 20 bases in the middle. The CDR3 length is 16 residues. The germline CDR1 and CDR2 sequences are SEHNR and FQNEAQ (reference sequence). The CDR3 DNA follows: TGTGCCAGCAGCCACGGAGGGAACGTCAGAATAGAGACCCAGTACTTC. This encodes CASSHGGNVRIETQYF. Using reference TRBV7-9 and TRBJ2-5 for the parts outside the CDR3, the full variable domain is DTGVSQNPRHKITKRGQNVTFRCDPISEHNRLYWYRQTLGQGPEFLTYFQNEAQLEKSRLLSDRFSAERPKGSFSTLEIQRTEQGDSAMYLCASSHGGNVRIETQYFGPGTRLLVL.

Note on this clone: Other nucleotide sequences in the sample specify the same CDR3. The chain joins TRBV7-2 to TRBJ2-1; D is possibly TRBD2 (5 bases). Germline assignment: CDR1 SGHTA and CDR2 FQGNSA. V lost 3 bases, J lost 5 bases, and 8 bases lay in between. This CDR3 spans 13 amino acids. CDR3 residues: CASSFGVNNEQFF. The DNA of the CDR3 is TGTGCCAGCAGCTTCGGGGTAAACAATGAGCAGTTCTTC.

The rearrangement uses TRBV2 and TRBJ2-5; 7 positions agree with TRBD1. The CDR3 is made up of 14 amino acids. V lost 8 bases and J lost 1; bases outside the gene matches: 7. Germline V gives CDR1 SNHLY, CDR2 FYNNEI. For the CDR3, the DNA is TGTGCCAGCGGCAGACAGGGCGCCCAAGAGACCCAGTACTTC. Translated: CASGRQGAQETQYF.

The chain employs TRBV6-1 and TRBJ1-1; D gene uncertain. Trimming removed 1 base at V and 1 base at J, with 10 bases between. CDR1 is MNHNS, CDR2 SASEGT, per germline. The CDR3 is 15 amino acids. The CDR3: CASSEVPFENTEAFF. Here the CDR3 DNA reads TGTGCCAGCAGTGAAGTCCCCTTTGAGAACACTGAAGCTTTCTTT.

This clone has more than one count but fewer than ten. The chain combines TRBV6-4 with TRBJ1-6; TRBD1 aligns across 7 bases. The CDR3 contains 15 residues. From germline, CDR1 is MRHNA and CDR2 SNTAGT. After removal of 3 bases from V and 6 bases from J, the junction contained 5 bases not matched to a gene. The CDR3, as DNA: TGTGCCAGCAGTGATACCGGGACAGCTAATTCACCCCTCCACTTT. Translated: CASSDTGTANSPLHF.

V and J are TRBV3-1 (or the pseudogene TRBV3-2) and TRBJ2-7; D is tentatively TRBD1 or TRBD2 (5 bases each). This CDR3 has 15 residues. Germline CDR1 and CDR2: LGHDT and YNNKEL (reference sequence). V lost 1 base and J lost 3, with 13 bases in between. CDR3 nucleotides: TGTGCCAGCAGCCAAGGAGGGGACCCTAACTACGAGCAGTACTTC. This gives the protein CASSQGGDPNYEQYF.

In its sample, this clone was seen once. This sample includes further DNA sequences coding for the same CDR3. This sequence joins TRBV25-1 and TRBJ1-1; possible D gene TRBD1, 5 bases. CDR3 length equals 14 residues. V was cut by 2 bases and J by 0 bases, with 7 bases left in between. Germline CDR1 and CDR2: MGHDK and SYGVNS. The CDR3 nucleotides read TGTGCCAGCAGTGAACCGGGACTGAACACTGAAGCTTTCTTT. This encodes CASSEPGLNTEAFF.

V gene TRBV5-1 combines with J gene TRBJ1-1; D is undetermined. The V gene lost 4 bases and the J gene lost 1 base, with 14 bases spanning the gap. CDR1 SGHRS and CDR2 YFSETQ come from the germline V gene. The CDR3 loop spans 15 amino acids. The CDR3 here is CASSPLRRGNTEAFF. The CDR3 nucleotides are TGCGCCAGCAGCCCCTTGCGGCGGGGGAACACTGAAGCTTTCTTT. The full variable domain, its missing parts supplied by reference TRBV5-1 and TRBJ1-1, is KAGVTQTPRYLIKTRGQQVTLSCSPISGHRSVSWYQQTPGQGLQFLFEYFSETQRNKGNFPGRFSGRQFSNSRSEMNVSTLELGDSALYLCASSPLRRGNTEAFFGQGTRLTVV.

A word on this clone: The sample holds other DNA sequences that translate to the same CDR3. The genes are TRBV27 and TRBJ2-6; no firm D call. The CDR3 has 14 residues. Germline assignment: CDR1 MNHEY and CDR2 SMNVEV (reference sequence). The V gene lost 6 bases and the J gene lost 2 bases, with 8 bases spanning the gap. In nucleotides, the CDR3 is TGTGCCAGCAGCTCCGGGCCTGGGGCCAACGTCCTGACTTTC. This sequence encodes CASSSGPGANVLTF.

V is TRBV30 and J is TRBJ2-3, with no clear D. The CDR3 is made up of 13 amino acids. The V and J ends lost 7 bases and 0 bases respectively, with 11 bases between them. The germline gives CDR1 GTSNPN, CDR2 SVGIG (reference sequence). The CDR3 region has the DNA TGTGCCTTCCACCGGTCAAGCACAGATACGCAGTATTTT. This translates into CAFHRSSTDTQYF.

This clone occurred once. The gene calls are TRBV10-1 and TRBJ2-5; TRBD2 aligns across 9 bases. The CDR3 consists of 16 residues. V shed 6 bases and J 2 bases; nucleotides not matched to a gene: 10. Germline-derived CDR1 and CDR2 are WNHNN and SYGVQD (reference sequence). The CDR3 spells CASSPLSGSWQETQYF. CDR3 nucleotides: TGCGCCAGCAGCCCCCTTAGCGGGAGTTGGCAAGAGACCCAGTACTTC.

The chain uses TRBV6-6 and TRBJ1-4; D might be TRBD1 (5 bases). Per the germline V gene, CDR1 is MNHNY and CDR2 is SVGAGI (reference sequence). The CDR3 contains 13 residues. V gave up 2 bases and J gave up 10 bases, with 11 bases separating them. The CDR3 sequence is CASSYADTGKLFF. The DNA of the CDR3 is TGTGCCAGCAGTTACGCGGATACAGGAAAACTGTTTTTT.

J is TRBJ2-5 and V is TRBV4-1; 7 nucleotides line up with TRBD2. Per the germline V gene, CDR1 is MGHRA and CDR2 is YSYEKL. This CDR3 is built from 15 residues. Germline trimming cut 0 bases from V and 7 bases from J; bases unmatched to any gene: 8. CDR3 residues: CASSQEGRDYRTQYF. CDR3 nucleotide sequence: TGCGCCAGCAGCCAAGAGGGCAGGGACTACCGGACCCAGTACTTC.

This chain uses TRBV6-5 with TRBJ1-2; D gene ambiguous. The germline V and J ends were trimmed by 6 bases and 5 bases, with 19 bases remaining between them. The CDR3 extends over 15 amino acids. Germline CDR1 reads MNHEY; CDR2 reads SVGAGI. The CDR3, as DNA: TGTGCCAGCAGCCCGGCCTCCAGTTTTCCATATGGCTACACCTTC. It specifies CASSPASSFPYGYTF.

The chain links TRBV9 to TRBJ2-2; D gene ambiguous. Trimming pared 4 bases from V and 8 bases from J, leaving 6 bases between. CDR1 and CDR2 (germline): SGDLS, YYNGEE. The CDR3 spans 11 residues. For the CDR3, the DNA is TGTGCCAGCAGCTCATCGGGGGAGCTGTTTTTT. Amino acids: CASSSSGELFF. Full variable domain (rest looked up from reference TRBV9 and TRBJ2-2): DSGVTQTPKHLITATGQRVTLRCSPRSGDLSVYWYQQSLDQGLQFLIQYYNGEERAKGNILERFSAQQFPDLHSELNLSSLELGDSALYFCASSSSGELFFGEGSRLTVL.

This sequence joins TRBV30 and TRBJ1-6, with D possibly TRBD1 on 5 matching bases. CDR1 and CDR2 (germline): GTSNPN, SVGIG (reference sequence). V lost 8 bases and J lost 7, with 15 bases in between. The CDR3 runs 13 residues. The CDR3 bases are TGTGCCCGCCGGGGGGGGAAGAATTCACCCCTCCACTTT. Its protein is CARRGGKNSPLHF.

The chain's CDR3 is CASSPGQGGFYEQYF. CDR3 DNA: TGTGCCAGTTCCCCGGGACAGGGCGGATTCTACGAGCAGTACTTC. V and J are TRBV19 and TRBJ2-7; TRBD1 matches 9 bases. Trimming at V came to 8 bases and at J to 3 bases, leaving 11 bases not matched to a gene. CDR1 is LNHDA and CDR2 is SQIVND in the germline V gene (reference sequence). The CDR3 contains 15 residues.